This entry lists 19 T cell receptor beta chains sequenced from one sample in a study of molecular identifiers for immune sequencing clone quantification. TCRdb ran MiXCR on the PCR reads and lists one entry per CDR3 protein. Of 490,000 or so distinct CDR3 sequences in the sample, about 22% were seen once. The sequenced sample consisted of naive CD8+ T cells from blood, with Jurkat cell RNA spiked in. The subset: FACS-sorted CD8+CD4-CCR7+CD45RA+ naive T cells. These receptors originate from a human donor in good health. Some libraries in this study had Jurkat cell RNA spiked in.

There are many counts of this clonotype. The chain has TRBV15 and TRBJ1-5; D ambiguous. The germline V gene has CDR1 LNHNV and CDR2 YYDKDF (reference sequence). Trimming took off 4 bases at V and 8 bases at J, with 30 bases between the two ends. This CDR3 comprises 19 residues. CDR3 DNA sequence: TGTGCCACCAGCACAGAGATTAGTGACTCCATTTTACCCTGGGAGCCCCAGCATTTT. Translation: CATSTEISDSILPWEPQHF.

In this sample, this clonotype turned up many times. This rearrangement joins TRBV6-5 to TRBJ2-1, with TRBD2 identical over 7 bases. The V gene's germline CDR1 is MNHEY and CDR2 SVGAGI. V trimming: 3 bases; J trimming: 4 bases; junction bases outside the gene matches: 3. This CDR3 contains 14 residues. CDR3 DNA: TGTGCCAGCAGTTATGGGGGGGAGTACAATGAGCAGTTCTTC. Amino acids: CASSYGGEYNEQFF.

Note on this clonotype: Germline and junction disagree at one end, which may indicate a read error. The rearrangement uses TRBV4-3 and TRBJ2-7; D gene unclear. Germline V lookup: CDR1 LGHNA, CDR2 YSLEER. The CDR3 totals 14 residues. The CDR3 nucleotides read TGCGCCAACAGCCCAGGATTAAGACTCTACGAGCAGTACTTC. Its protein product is CANSPGLRLYEQYF.

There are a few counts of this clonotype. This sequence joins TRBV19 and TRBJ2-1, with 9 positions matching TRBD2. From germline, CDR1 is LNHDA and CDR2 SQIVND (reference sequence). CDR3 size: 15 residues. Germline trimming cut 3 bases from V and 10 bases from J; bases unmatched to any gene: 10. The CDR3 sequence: CASSIFPAGGEEQFF. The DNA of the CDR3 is TGTGCCAGTAGTATCTTTCCAGCGGGAGGCGAAGAGCAGTTCTTC.

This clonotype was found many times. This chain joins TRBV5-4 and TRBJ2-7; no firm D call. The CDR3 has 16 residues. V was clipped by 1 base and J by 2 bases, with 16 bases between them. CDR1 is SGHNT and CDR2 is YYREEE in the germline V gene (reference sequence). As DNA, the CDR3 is TGTGCCAGCAGCTTGCCCGACACAGCCAGGCCCTACGAGCAGTACTTC. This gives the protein CASSLPDTARPYEQYF.

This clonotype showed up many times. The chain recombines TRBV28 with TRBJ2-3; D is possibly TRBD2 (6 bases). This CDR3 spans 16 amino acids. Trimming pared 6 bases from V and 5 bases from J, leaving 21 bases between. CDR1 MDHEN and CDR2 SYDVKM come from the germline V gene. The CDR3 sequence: CASSTPHSRERDTQYF. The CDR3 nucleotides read TGTGCCAGCAGCACGCCCCACTCGCGGGAAAGAGATACGCAGTATTTT. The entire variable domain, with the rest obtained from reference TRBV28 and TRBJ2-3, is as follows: DVKVTQSSRYLVKRTGEKVFLECVQDMDHENMFWYRQDPGLGLRLIYFSYDVKMKEKGDIPEGYSVSREKKERFSLILESASTNQTSMYLCASSTPHSRERDTQYFGPGTRLTVL.

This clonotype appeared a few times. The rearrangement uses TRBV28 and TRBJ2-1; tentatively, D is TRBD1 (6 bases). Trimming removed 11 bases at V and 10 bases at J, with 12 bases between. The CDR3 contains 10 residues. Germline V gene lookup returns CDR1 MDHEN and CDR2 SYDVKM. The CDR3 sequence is CAVGGVEQFF. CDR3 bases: TGTGCCGTAGGGGGAGTGGAGCAGTTCTTC.

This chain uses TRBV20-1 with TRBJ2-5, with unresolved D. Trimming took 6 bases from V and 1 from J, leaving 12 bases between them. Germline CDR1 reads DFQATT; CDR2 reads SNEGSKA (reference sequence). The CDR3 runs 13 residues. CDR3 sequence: CSAAPVPQETQYF. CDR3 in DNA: TGCAGTGCCGCCCCGGTACCCCAAGAGACCCAGTACTTC.

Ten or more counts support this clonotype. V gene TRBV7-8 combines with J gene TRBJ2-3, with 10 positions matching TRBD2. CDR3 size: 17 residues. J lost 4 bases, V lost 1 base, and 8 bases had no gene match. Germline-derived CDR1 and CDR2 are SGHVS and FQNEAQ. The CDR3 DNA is TGTGCCAGCAGCTTAGATCCAGCGGGGGGGCTGGCAGATACGCAGTATTTT. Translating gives CASSLDPAGGLADTQYF.

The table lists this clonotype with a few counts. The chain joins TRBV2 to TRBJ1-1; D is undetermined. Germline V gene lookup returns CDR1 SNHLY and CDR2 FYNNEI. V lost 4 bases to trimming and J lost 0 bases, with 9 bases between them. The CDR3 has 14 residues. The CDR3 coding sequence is TGTGCCAGCAGTGGGGATGTGATGAACACTGAAGCTTTCTTT. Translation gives CASSGDVMNTEAFF.

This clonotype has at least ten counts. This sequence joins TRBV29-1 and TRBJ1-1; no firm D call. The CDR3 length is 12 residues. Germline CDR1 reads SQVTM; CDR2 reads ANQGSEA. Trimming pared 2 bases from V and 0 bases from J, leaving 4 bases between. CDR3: CSVERMNTEAFF. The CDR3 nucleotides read TGCAGCGTTGAAAGAATGAACACTGAAGCTTTCTTT. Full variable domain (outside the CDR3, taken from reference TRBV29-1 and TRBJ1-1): SAVISQKPSRDICQRGTSLTIQCQVDSQVTMMFWYRQQPGQSLTLIATANQGSEATYESGFVIDKFPISRPNLTFSTLTVSNMSPEDSSIYLCSVERMNTEAFFGQGTRLTVV.

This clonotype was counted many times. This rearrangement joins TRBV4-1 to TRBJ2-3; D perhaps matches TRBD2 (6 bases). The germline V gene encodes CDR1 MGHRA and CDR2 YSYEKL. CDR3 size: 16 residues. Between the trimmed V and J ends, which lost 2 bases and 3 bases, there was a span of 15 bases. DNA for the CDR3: TGCGCCAGCAGCCAACGAGGGGAGGATGGTACAGATACGCAGTATTTT. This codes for CASSQRGEDGTDTQYF.

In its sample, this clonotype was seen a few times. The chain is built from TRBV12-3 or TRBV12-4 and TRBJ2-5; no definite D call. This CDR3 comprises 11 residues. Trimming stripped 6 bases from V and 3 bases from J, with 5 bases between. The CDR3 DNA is TGTGCCAGCAGGGGAAAAGAGACCCAGTACTTC. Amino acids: CASRGKETQYF.

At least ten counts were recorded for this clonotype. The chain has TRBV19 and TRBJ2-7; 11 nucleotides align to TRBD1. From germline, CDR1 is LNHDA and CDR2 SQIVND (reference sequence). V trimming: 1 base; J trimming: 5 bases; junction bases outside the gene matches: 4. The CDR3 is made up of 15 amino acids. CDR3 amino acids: CASSIVPGQGDEQYF. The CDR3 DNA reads TGTGCCAGTAGTATAGTCCCGGGACAGGGGGACGAGCAGTACTTC.

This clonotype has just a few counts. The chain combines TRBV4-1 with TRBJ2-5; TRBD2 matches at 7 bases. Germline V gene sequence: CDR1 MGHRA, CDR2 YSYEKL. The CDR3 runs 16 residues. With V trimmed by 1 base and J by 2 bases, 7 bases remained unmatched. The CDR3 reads CASSQVSSGRQETQYF. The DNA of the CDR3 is TGCGCCAGCAGCCAAGTTTCTAGCGGAAGACAAGAGACCCAGTACTTC.

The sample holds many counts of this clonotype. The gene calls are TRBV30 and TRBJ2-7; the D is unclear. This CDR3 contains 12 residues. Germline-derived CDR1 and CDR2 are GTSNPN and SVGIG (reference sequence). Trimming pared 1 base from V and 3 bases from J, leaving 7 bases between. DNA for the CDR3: TGTGCCTGGAGTGGCCCCGGCTACGAGCAGTACTTC. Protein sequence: CAWSGPGYEQYF.

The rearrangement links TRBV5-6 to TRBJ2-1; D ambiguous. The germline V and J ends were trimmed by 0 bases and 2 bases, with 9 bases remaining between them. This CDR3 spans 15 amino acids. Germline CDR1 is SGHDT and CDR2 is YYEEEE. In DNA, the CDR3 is TGTGCCAGCAGCTTGGGAAGGTCGCCCTACAATGAGCAGTTCTTC. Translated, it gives CASSLGRSPYNEQFF.

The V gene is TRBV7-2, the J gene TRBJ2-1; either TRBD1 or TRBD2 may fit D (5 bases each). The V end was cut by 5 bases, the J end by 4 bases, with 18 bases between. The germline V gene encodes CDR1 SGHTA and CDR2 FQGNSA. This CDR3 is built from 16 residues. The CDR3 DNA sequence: TGTGCCAGCAGCCTCATAGCGAGGGGCACGTACAATGAGCAGTTCTTC. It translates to CASSLIARGTYNEQFF.

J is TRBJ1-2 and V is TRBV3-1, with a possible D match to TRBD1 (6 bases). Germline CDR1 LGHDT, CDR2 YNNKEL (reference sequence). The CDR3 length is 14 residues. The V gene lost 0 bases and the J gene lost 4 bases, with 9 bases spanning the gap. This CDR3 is CASSQDWGLYGYTF. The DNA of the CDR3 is TGTGCCAGCAGCCAAGATTGGGGGCTCTATGGCTACACCTTC.